These T cell receptor beta chains were read from a single sample in a study of T-cell reconstitution after alpha-beta-depleted transplantation in children. TCRdb processed the PCR reads anew with MiXCR; each CDR3 protein has one entry. Found here are 250,000 to 300,000 distinct CDR3 sequences, 9.9% of them singletons; the top ten hold 10%. Material: PBMCs from the stem cell graft donor, obtained from the stem cell graft. Every receptor here comes from a human donor who donated a stem cell graft to a child with SCID. Both conserved end residues are part of each CDR3. The D gene is left open where the match is weak. Only part of the rows carry a size: once, few, many, or a class if the clone is expanded.

TRBJ1-2,few,TRBD1,TRBV6-1,TGTGCCAGCAGAGGACAGGGGGCAAGCTATGGCTACACCTTC,CASRGQGASYGYTF
TRBJ2-5,-,-,TRBV25-1,TGTGCCAGCAGTATCCCAGGGAGGAGGTCGGAGACCCAGTACTTC,CASSIPGRRSETQYF
TRBJ2-3,-,-,TRBV14,TGTGCCAGCAGCCAAGCTGGGGGGTCGGTTTCGCAGTATTTT,CASSQAGGSVSQYF
TRBJ1-1,few,-,TRBV7-6,TGTGCCAGCAGCGACAACACTGAAGCTTTCTTT,CASSDNTEAFF
TRBJ1-4,-,-,TRBV5-1,TGCGCCAGCAGCTTGAAGGGACTGGAAGAAAAACTGTTTTTT,CASSLKGLEEKLFF
TRBJ2-7,-,-,TRBV7-9,TGTGCCAGCAGCCCCCCCGACAGACACGAGCAGTACTTC,CASSPPDRHEQYF
TRBJ1-1,few,-,TRBV4-1,TGCGCCAGCAGCCAATATTACTTTAACGGTGGGTCGGCTTTCTTT,CASSQYYFNGGSAFF
TRBJ2-3,-,-,TRBV3-1,TGTGCCACCACCCAAGTGGTCACAGGGACAGATACGCAGTATTTT,CATTQVVTGTDTQYF
TRBJ2-7,few,-,TRBV12-3/TRBV12-4,TGTGCCAGCAGCCTACTCAACGAGCAGTACTTC,CASSLLNEQYF
TRBJ2-2,few,-,TRBV14,TGTGCCAGCAGCCGATTTACGGGAGTCAACACCGGGGAGCTGTTTTTT,CASSRFTGVNTGELFF
TRBJ2-7,few,-,TRBV5-1,TGCGCCAGCAGCTTGGTGCAGAATCCAGCCGAGCAGTACTTC,CASSLVQNPAEQYF
TRBJ2-7,many,TRBD1,TRBV12-3/TRBV12-4,TGTGCCAGCAGCCCAGCCGGGACAGGGATCTACGAGCAGTACTTC,CASSPAGTGIYEQYF
TRBJ2-3,many,-,TRBV21-1,TGTGCCAGCAGATGGTTGGCTGACGCAGATACGCAGTATTTT,CASRWLADADTQYF
TRBJ2-3,few,-,TRBV20-1,TGCAGTGCCCTGAGGGGCACAGATACGCAGTATTTT,CSALRGTDTQYF
TRBJ2-2,few,TRBD2,TRBV3-1,TGTGCCAGCAGCCAGCTAGCGGCAACTAACACCGGGGAGCTGTTTTTT,CASSQLAATNTGELFF
TRBJ1-4,-,-,TRBV21-1,TGTGCCAGCAATCTAGGGGCCGCCAGTGAAAAACTGTTTTTT,CASNLGAASEKLFF
TRBJ1-4,-,-,TRBV20-1,TGCAGTGCGCCGGTCCCTAATGAAAAACTGTTTTTT,CSAPVPNEKLFF
TRBJ2-1,-,-,TRBV11-2,TGTGCCAGCGTGAGCGGTGAAAGCTCCTACAATGAGCAGTTCTTC,CASVSGESSYNEQFF
TRBJ2-5,few,-,TRBV29-1,TGCAGCGTTGACTTCGGGGACCAAGAGACCCAGTACTTC,CSVDFGDQETQYF
TRBJ2-1,-,-,TRBV12-3/TRBV12-4,TGTGCCAGCACTTTTGAGGGGACCCAAATTCAGCAGTTCTTC,CASTFEGTQIQQFF
TRBJ2-3,many,-,TRBV6-7,TGTGCCAGCAGTCGTAAAACGGGTGACAGCGAGGGCGCAGATACGCAGTATTTT,CASSRKTGDSEGADTQYF
TRBJ2-7,few,-,TRBV29-1,TGCAGCGTTGAGGGTGCAGGGATTGGCGAGCAGTACTTC,CSVEGAGIGEQYF
TRBJ2-7,-,-,TRBV12-3/TRBV12-4,TGTGCCAGCAGTTTCGTTGAATCCTACGAGCAGTACTTC,CASSFVESYEQYF
TRBJ1-1,many,TRBD1,TRBV5-1,TGCGCCAGCAGCAAAGAGGGGACAGGGAGTTACGCTGAAGCTTTCTTT,CASSKEGTGSYAEAFF
TRBJ2-5,many,TRBD2,TRBV20-1,TGCAGTGCCAAGCGGGAGGGGGGGACCCAGTACTTC,CSAKREGGTQYF
TRBJ1-1,few,-,TRBV7-2,TGTGCCAGCAGCTTAACATCAGGATCAAACACTGAAGCTTTCTTT,CASSLTSGSNTEAFF
TRBJ2-3,few,TRBD2,TRBV9,TGTGCCAGCAGCGTAAGTCCAGCGGGGGGATCGATTCGCACAGATACGCAGTATTTT,CASSVSPAGGSIRTDTQYF
TRBJ2-7,few,-,TRBV19,TGTGCCAGTAGTATAAACCGCGACAGCTACGAGCAGTACTTC,CASSINRDSYEQYF
TRBJ1-3,-,-,TRBV5-1,TGCGCCAGCAGCGATCCCTACCGACAGGATCTAAACACCATATATTTT,CASSDPYRQDLNTIYF
TRBJ2-2,-,-,TRBV27,TGTGCCAGCAGTTTAGGTTGGAGCCTGAGCGGGGAGCTGTTTTTT,CASSLGWSLSGELFF
TRBJ2-7,-,TRBD1,TRBV15,TGTGCCACCCGGGGACAGGGGGTTCCGGACGAGCAGTACTTC,CATRGQGVPDEQYF
TRBJ2-1,few,-,TRBV3-1,TGTGCCAGCAGCCAAGCTGCGAGCGGCTCCTACAATGAGCAGTTCTTC,CASSQAASGSYNEQFF
TRBJ1-2,few,-,TRBV7-9,TGTGCCAGCAGCTTATCAGGGGTCGGTGGCTACACCTTC,CASSLSGVGGYTF
TRBJ2-5,-,-,TRBV24-1,TGTGCCACCAGTGAGGGGACTTATGAACAAGAGACCCAGTACTTC,CATSEGTYEQETQYF
TRBJ2-3,few,TRBD1,TRBV11-2,TGTGCCAGCAGCTTGACAGGGGGCAGTATTAATAAGGATACGCAGTATTTT,CASSLTGGSINKDTQYF
TRBJ1-3,-,-,TRBV12-3/TRBV12-4,TGTGCCAGCAGGGCGATTGGAAACACCATATATTTT,CASRAIGNTIYF
TRBJ2-7,few,TRBD1,TRBV10-3,TGTGCCATCAGAAGGCAGGGGGAATCGGCGAACTACGAGCAGTACTTC,CAIRRQGESANYEQYF
TRBJ1-2,few,-,TRBV12-3/TRBV12-4,TGTGCCAGCACCCCGGACAGAGCTCTCTATGGCTACACCTTC,CASTPDRALYGYTF
TRBJ2-1,-,-,TRBV11-1,TGTGCCAGCAGCTTAACCCCCCACTCCTACAATGAGCAGTTCTTC,CASSLTPHSYNEQFF
TRBJ1-3,many,-,TRBV6-5,TGTGCCAGCAGTTACGCTCAGGCTGGAAACACCATATATTTT,CASSYAQAGNTIYF
TRBJ2-3,few,TRBD2,TRBV5-1,TGCGCCAGCAGCATCACTAGCGGGGGCCTTACTAGCACAGATACGCAGTATTTT,CASSITSGGLTSTDTQYF
TRBJ2-2,-,TRBD2,TRBV5-1,TGCGCCAGCAGCTTAGGAGGGACTAGAACGTTGAGCGCCGGGGAGCTGTTTTTT,CASSLGGTRTLSAGELFF
TRBJ2-3,-,TRBD2,TRBV20-1,TGCAGTGCTAGTCCCACTAGCGGGGGGTTCACAGATACGCAGTATTTT,CSASPTSGGFTDTQYF
TRBJ2-3,-,-,TRBV5-1,TGCGCCAGCAGCTGGCGACTAGACCGCACAGATACGCAGTATTTT,CASSWRLDRTDTQYF
TRBJ1-2,few,TRBD1,TRBV7-8,TGTGCCAGCAGCCCCCAGGGGGCGCAGAACTATGGCTACACCTTC,CASSPQGAQNYGYTF
TRBJ1-3,-,-,TRBV6-5,TGTGCCAGCAGTTCAGTCAGGGCGGCTGGAAACACCATATATTTT,CASSSVRAAGNTIYF
TRBJ2-1,many,TRBD1,TRBV6-1,TGTGCCAGCAGTGAACCACAAATGGGTCAGGGGGCGGATGAGCAGTTCTTC,CASSEPQMGQGADEQFF
TRBJ1-3,many,-,TRBV28,TGTGCCAGCAGCGGAGGGACAATCTCTGGAAACACCATATATTTT,CASSGGTISGNTIYF
TRBJ2-3,-,-,TRBV12-3/TRBV12-4,TGTGCCATCGGGGGCGGAGATACGCAGTATTTT,CAIGGGDTQYF
TRBJ2-5,-,TRBD2,TRBV20-1,TGCAGTGCTAGAGGACTAGCGGCAAGCCAAGAGACCCAGTACTTC,CSARGLAASQETQYF
TRBJ1-2,-,-,TRBV7-2,TGTGCCAGCAGCCCGGTGGCGGGAGGGAACTATGGCTACACCTTC,CASSPVAGGNYGYTF
TRBJ1-1,many,-,TRBV6-6,TGTGCCAGCAGTTACTCTCGGGGGGTAGCTTTCTTT,CASSYSRGVAFF
TRBJ1-5,many,-,TRBV7-8,TGTGCCAGCAGCTTAAGGTGGAGGGGTGATCAGCCCCAGCATTTT,CASSLRWRGDQPQHF